This TCR beta chain was sequenced during a study of T-cell memory formation after mild COVID-19 (dated by TCRdb to the early 2020s). Regarding the study in general: TCR sequence clusters from the two donors were largely donor specific. Two young, previously healthy adult volunteers, one female and one male, were included in the cohort. T-cell clones expanding and contracting after mild COVID-19 in a couple of donors were tracked by longitudinal TCRalpha and TCRbeta repertoire sequencing. What the work shows at the level of the full study, not this receptor alone: Only a couple of mild cases were covered by the study, and larger cohorts that include severe cases with pre-infection samples were considered necessary. SARS-CoV-2 specificity of the second-wave clones peaking on day 37 was not confirmed. Some responding clones were detected in pre-infection memory, which suggested that pre-existing cross-reactive memory T cells had joined the SARS-CoV-2 response. Balanced CD4/CD8 phenotypes were observed for clones contracting from day 15 to 85, whereas a bias towards CD4+ was observed for a second wave of clones expanding from day 15 to 37. Contracting CD4+ clones turned up mainly in the CM and EM memory subsets, whereas EMRA was where CD8+ clones were enriched.

PBMCs were isolated by Ficoll-Paque density gradient centrifugation. Looking up the germline V gene yields CDR1 SGHAT and CDR2 FQNNGV. The CDR3 sequence holds 14 residues, the cysteine and phenylalanine included. CDR3 DNA only is kept here, 42 bases in frame from base 1. V loses 2 bases, J loses 1 base, and the germline ends lie 6 bases apart. The instrument given in TCRdb is Illumina NovaSeq 6000. cDNA libraries for TCRalpha and TCRbeta were prepared by 5'RACE using constant-segment primers, with sample barcodes and unique molecular identifiers added. RNA was extracted from every sample with Trizol reagent. Libraries were amplified in two PCR steps, with a second sample barcode and Illumina TruSeq adapters added in the second step. The libraries were sequenced on an Illumina NovaSeq using 2 x 150 bp paired-end reads. Per the source publication's procedure: Reads were demultiplexed and collapsed into UMI-guided consensus sequences with migec v1.2.7. Using mixcr v2.1.11, the UMI consensuses were aligned to TRA and TRB V and J templates and assembled into clonotypes. Expanded or contracted clonotypes were those called significant by both edgeR and NoisET, with noise models trained on biological replicates. For edgeR calls, the thresholds were a false discovery rate-adjusted p below 0.01 and a log2 fold-change of 1. PCA with hierarchical clustering of max-normalized trajectories of the 1000 most abundant clonotypes was used as exploratory dynamics analysis. Each responding clone was given a CD4 or CD8 phenotype based on the CD4+ and CD8+ repertoires, which had been sequenced separately. TCRdb ran its own pipeline on the public reads, namely fastp trimming at Q25 and MiXCR clone calling, and kept in-frame beta chains. Each CDR3 protein appears once, grouped with its most common genes and DNA. These V and J calls derive from TCRdb rather than the authors' analysis. This sample is represented by around 430,000 distinct CDR3 sequences; approximately 16% of them were singletons. The ten biggest clones cover roughly a fifth of the sample.

For this clonotype: No cognate antigen has been identified for it. No quality values exist for individual bases; no much larger clone is one base distant.

The rearrangement joined TRBV11-2 to TRBJ2-1, with no confidently assigned D gene. The sample consisted of PBMCs or a T cell subset sorted from them (not recorded which). This sequence originates from a man younger than 30 who had mild COVID-19 (a few samples of this study predate the infection). The sample titles of this study are shuffled in the database, so cell type and time point are left out; the donor was told from shared clones. The CDR3 sequence is CASSLLASYNEQFF. The DNA sequence is TGTGCCAGCAGCTTACTGGCTTCCTACAATGAGCAGTTCTTC.